The sequence of this TCR beta chain was determined in a study of TIL therapy for anti-PD-1-resistant metastatic lung cancer. Study background: Patients then received nivolumab; progressors got lymphodepletion, TIL and IL-2. Most patients had lung adenocarcinoma.

Findings and caveats of the study: Treatment-naive, never-smoker and oncogene-addicted patients were overrepresented in this highly selected cohort.

Time point of the sample: pre-treatment sample, taken before nivolumab and TIL therapy. This clone was counted between two and nine times. Its antigen remains unidentified. The germline gives CDR1 MDHEN, CDR2 SYDVKM. V was shortened by 5 bases and J by 7 bases, with 11 bases between the two germline ends. This CDR3 contains 12 residues. Sequencing used immunoSEQ v3. Sequencing depth was 1.5 million to 2 million read pairs for survey level, roughly 4.5-6 million for deep. The protocol was immunoSEQ multiplex PCR, while the TCRdb copy is restricted to in-frame clones and leaves out a portion. The data contain about 46,000 clones, 80% to 90% of them singletons.

The sequences come from blood, collected at baseline. The V and J genes are TRBV28 and TRBJ1-1; tentatively, D is TRBD1 (5 bases). The origin of this receptor is a person between 25 and 80 years old with non-small cell lung cancer. Written as DNA, the CDR3 is TGTGCCAGCAGTCCTTGGGGCCTTGAAGCTTTCTTT. This translates into CASSPWGLEAFF.